This T cell receptor beta chain is from a study of lung T cells in sarcoidosis with Löfgren's syndrome. Via MiXCR, TCRdb re-called the reads, giving one row per CDR3 protein. This table holds 60,000 to 70,000 distinct CDR3 sequences, about 20% found once. Germline V gives CDR1 MNHNS, CDR2 SASEGT. This CDR3 has 16 amino acids. Whole-study findings and limits: The most expanded V genes in Löfgren's patients were reportedly TRAV12-1 and TRBV2. Paired TRAV12-1/TRBV2 TCRs showed CDR3 homology and preferential pairing.

Worth noting for this clonotype: Antigen specificity is unknown. A read error may produce the germline difference seen at one junction end.

Sequenced input: CD4+ T cells from PBMCs. J is TRBJ2-1 and V is TRBV6-1; 12 bases are shared with TRBD2. This clonotype was sampled from a human donor with sarcoidosis (Löfgren's syndrome or another form), or a control subject (not recorded which). The CDR3 nucleotides are TGTGCCAGCACCCACCACGGGACTAGCGGGTACAATGAGCAGTCTTTC. Translating it yields CASTHHGTSGYNEQSF.